The 12 T cell receptor beta chains reported below all come from one sample, sequenced in a study of somatic mutations in cytotoxic T cells in rheumatoid arthritis. The data were produced by immunoSEQ multiplex PCR, yet TCRdb's version contains in-frame clones alone and is incomplete. Of 18,000 or so clones in the sample, about 68% were seen once. Specimen: CD8+ T cells sorted from blood. The receptors here all came from a man in his sixties in good health.

CDR3 DNA sequence: TGTGCCAGCAGCGTAGTTGAGCGGGGGAGCTCCTACAATGAGCAGTTCTTC. It yields the protein CASSVVERGSSYNEQFF. The rearrangement links TRBV9 to TRBJ2-1; 8 nucleotides agree with TRBD2. CDR3 length: 17 amino acids. With V trimmed by 0 bases and J by 0 bases, 5 bases remained unmatched. Germline CDR1 is SGDLS and CDR2 is YYNGEE.

The chain carries TRBV19 and TRBJ2-1; D may be TRBD2 (5 bases). V gave up 1 base and J gave up 6 bases, with 10 bases separating them. The CDR3 is 14 amino acids. Germline V lookup: CDR1 LNHDA, CDR2 SQIVND (reference sequence). The CDR3 coding sequence is TGTGCCAGTAGTATAGGGCAGGCGGGCAATGAGCAGTTCTTC. Translated: CASSIGQAGNEQFF.

This rearrangement joins TRBV10-3 to TRBJ2-1, with 12 bases identical to TRBD2. The V gene's germline CDR1 is ENHRY and CDR2 SYGVKD. CDR3 length: 17 residues. V lost 10 bases, J lost 0 bases, and 10 bases stayed unmatched. The CDR3 is CASLRTSGGSSYNEQFF. The CDR3 DNA is TGTGCCAGCCTGCGCACTAGCGGGGGGAGCTCCTACAATGAGCAGTTCTTC.

The chain recombines TRBV19 with TRBJ1-2, with D maybe TRBD1 (5 bases). This CDR3 region has 13 residues. The V end was cut by 6 bases, the J end by 4 bases, with 12 bases between. Germline V gives CDR1 LNHDA, CDR2 SQIVND (reference sequence). CDR3 coding DNA: TGTGCCAGTAGAGCCGGGGGAGTCTATGGCTACACCTTC. It encodes CASRAGGVYGYTF.

The chain couples TRBV7-2 to TRBJ1-5, with TRBD1 as a possible D gene (6 bases). Germline loops: CDR1 SGHTA, CDR2 FQGNSA. With 5 bases removed from V and 1 base from J, the gap between germline ends came to 12 bases. CDR3 length: 15 residues. This chain's CDR3 is CASSPTGRSNQPQHF. Written as DNA, the CDR3 is TGTGCCAGCAGCCCGACAGGTAGAAGCAATCAGCCCCAGCATTTT.

This clone has only a few counts. The chain joins TRBV19 to TRBJ2-7; 11 positions agree with TRBD1. This CDR3 comprises 14 residues. Germline V CDR1 and CDR2: LNHDA, SQIVND (reference sequence). With 7 bases clipped from V and 7 bases from J, the junction kept 9 bases outside the gene matches. The CDR3 DNA reads TGTGCCAGTAACAACGGACAGGGGGCGGAAGAGCAGTACTTC. Translated: CASNNGQGAEEQYF.

This clone was seen only a few times. This rearrangement joins TRBV6-5 to TRBJ1-5, with D perhaps TRBD1 (5 bases). With 2 bases removed from V and 6 bases from J, the gap between germline ends came to 11 bases. Germline V CDR1 and CDR2: MNHEY, SVGAGI. This CDR3 is 14 amino acids long. Written as DNA, the CDR3 is TGTGCCAGCAGTTACGGGGGAGGGAGTCAGCCCCAGCATTTT. Protein product: CASSYGGGSQPQHF.

This clone occurred once. The chain is built from TRBV14 and TRBJ2-7; 9 bases map to TRBD1. The length of the CDR3 is 16 residues. Unmatched junction bases numbered 12, after V lost 3 bases and J lost 6 bases. The germline V gene has CDR1 SGHDN and CDR2 FVKESK. The CDR3 DNA reads as TGTGCCAGCAGCCAGAAAATGGGACAGGGACTGGGCGAGCAGTACTTC. It codes for CASSQKMGQGLGEQYF. The full variable domain, in which reference TRBV14 and TRBJ2-7 provide the parts outside the CDR3, is EAGVTQFPSHSVIEKGQTVTLRCDPISGHDNLYWYRRVMGKEIKFLLHFVKESKQDESGMPNNRFLAERTGGTYSTLKVQPAELEDSGVYFCASSQKMGQGLGEQYFGPGTRLTVT.

This sequence joins TRBV10-2 and TRBJ2-2, with 9 nucleotides matching TRBD1. V shed 2 bases, J shed 7 bases, and the junction held 8 bases outside the gene matches. The CDR3 has 16 amino acids. The V gene's germline CDR1 is WSHSY and CDR2 SAAADI. The CDR3 DNA sequence: TGCGCCAGCAGTGAGACTGGGACAGGGAATGGCGGGGAGCTGTTTTTT. It encodes CASSETGTGNGGELFF.

The V and J genes are TRBV10-3 and TRBJ2-1, with D unclear. The CDR3 runs 12 residues. Per germline, CDR1 ENHRY and CDR2 SYGVKD. V gave up 4 bases and J gave up 8 bases, with 9 bases separating them. DNA for the CDR3: TGTGCCATCAGTGTGTCGGCAGATGAGCAGTTCTTC. Translation: CAISVSADEQFF.

This clone has only a few counts. The rearrangement links TRBV28 to TRBJ2-5; 10 bases fit TRBD1. The germline CDR1 and CDR2 sequences are MDHEN and SYDVKM. V was clipped by 4 bases and J by 4 bases; unmatched bases: 12. This CDR3 has 17 amino acids. This CDR3 reads CASSSPNDRGLGETQYF. In DNA form, the CDR3 reads TGTGCCAGCAGTTCGCCCAACGACAGGGGGCTCGGAGAGACCCAGTACTTC.

V usage is TRBV7-9 and J usage is TRBJ2-7; 7 bases align to TRBD2. CDR1 SEHNR and CDR2 FQNEAQ come from the germline V gene (reference sequence). Trimming at V came to 1 base and at J to 6 bases, leaving 9 bases not matched to a gene. The CDR3 sequence is 15 residues long. Written as DNA, the CDR3 is TGTGCCAGCAGCTTAGTGGGGGGGGGATCGGGCGAGCAGTACTTC. Translation: CASSLVGGGSGEQYF.